Listed below are T cell receptor beta chains from one sample, sequenced in a study of blood T cell repertoires in COVID-19. Profiled with immunoSEQ multiplex PCR; TCRdb holds only in-frame clones, not every one. Of approximately 120,000 clones in the sample, approximately 84% were seen once. Material: peripheral blood. The receptors derive from a woman aged 45-65 years with acute or convalescent COVID-19. CDR3s include the opening cysteine and the closing phenylalanine or tryptophan. The order of the fields is V gene, CDR3 length, clone size, D gene, J gene, CDR3 protein, CDR3 DNA. The D gene is left open where the match is weak. Rows give clone size only sometimes, using once, few, many, or a class for an expanded clone.

v_gene: TRBV27; len: 17; abundance: few; d_gene: NA; j_gene: TRBJ1-6; CDR3aa: CASSLFLSSTYNSPLHF; CDR3nt: TGTGCCAGCAGTTTATTTCTATCTTCCACTTATAATTCACCCCTCCACTTT
v_gene: TRBV23-1; len: 18; abundance: NA; d_gene: TRBD1; j_gene: TRBJ1-2; CDR3aa: CASSPVDRARRKTYGYTF; CDR3nt: TGCGCCAGCAGTCCAGTCGACAGGGCCCGCAGAAAAACCTATGGCTACACCTTC
v_gene: TRBV7-9; len: 14; abundance: few; d_gene: NA; j_gene: TRBJ1-3; CDR3aa: CASVGGVRENTIYF; CDR3nt: TGTGCCAGCGTCGGAGGTGTCCGGGAAAACACCATATATTTT
v_gene: TRBV5-1; len: 14; abundance: NA; d_gene: NA; j_gene: TRBJ1-5; CDR3aa: CASSEGHPNQPQHF; CDR3nt: TGCGCCAGCAGCGAGGGACACCCGAATCAGCCCCAGCATTTT
v_gene: TRBV10-3; len: 14; abundance: NA; d_gene: TRBD1; j_gene: TRBJ1-2; CDR3aa: CAISDPGQAGGYTF; CDR3nt: TGTGCCATCAGTGACCCGGGACAGGCCGGTGGCTACACCTTC
v_gene: TRBV7-3; len: 15; abundance: NA; d_gene: TRBD2; j_gene: TRBJ2-2; CDR3aa: CASSGGGANTGELFF; CDR3nt: TGTGCCAGCAGCGGCGGGGGTGCGAACACCGGGGAGCTGTTTTTT
v_gene: TRBV5-1; len: 14; abundance: NA; d_gene: NA; j_gene: TRBJ1-1; CDR3aa: CASSSLTENTEAFF; CDR3nt: TGCGCCAGCAGCTCGCTGACAGAGAACACTGAAGCTTTCTTT
v_gene: TRBV11-2; len: 14; abundance: NA; d_gene: TRBD1; j_gene: TRBJ1-2; CDR3aa: CASTRQGQFYGYTF; CDR3nt: TGTGCCAGCACCCGCCAGGGACAGTTCTATGGCTACACCTTC
v_gene: TRBV2; len: 13; abundance: few; d_gene: NA; j_gene: TRBJ1-2; CDR3aa: CASSEGPGDGYTF; CDR3nt: TGTGCCAGCAGTGAAGGCCCAGGGGATGGCTACACCTTC
v_gene: TRBV30; len: 16; abundance: NA; d_gene: NA; j_gene: TRBJ2-7; CDR3aa: CAWSRDSTGPSYEQYF; CDR3nt: TGTGCCTGGAGTCGGGACTCCACGGGGCCGTCCTACGAGCAGTACTTC
v_gene: TRBV7-9; len: 18; abundance: NA; d_gene: TRBD2; j_gene: TRBJ2-7; CDR3aa: CASSSRTSGGPSTYEQYF; CDR3nt: TGTGCCAGCAGCTCCCGGACTAGCGGGGGGCCTAGTACCTACGAGCAGTACTTC
v_gene: TRBV5-1; len: 15; abundance: NA; d_gene: NA; j_gene: TRBJ2-1; CDR3aa: CASSLEGSHRGEQFF; CDR3nt: TGCGCCAGCAGCTTGGAGGGCTCCCATCGGGGTGAGCAGTTCTTC
v_gene: TRBV3-1/TRBV3-2; len: 16; abundance: NA; d_gene: TRBD1; j_gene: TRBJ1-3; CDR3aa: CASSQNTRGRGNTIYF; CDR3nt: TGTGCCAGCAGCCAAAACACCAGGGGGCGAGGAAACACCATATATTTT
v_gene: TRBV28; len: 16; abundance: once; d_gene: TRBD1; j_gene: TRBJ1-2; CDR3aa: CASSFLGDRGNYGYTF; CDR3nt: TGTGCCAGCAGTTTTCTAGGCGACAGGGGGAACTATGGCTACACCTTC
v_gene: TRBV2; len: 15; abundance: NA; d_gene: TRBD2; j_gene: TRBJ2-7; CDR3aa: CASAGLAGGTYEQYF; CDR3nt: TGTGCCAGCGCCGGACTAGCGGGGGGCACCTACGAGCAGTACTTC
v_gene: TRBV2; len: 13; abundance: NA; d_gene: NA; j_gene: TRBJ1-2; CDR3aa: CASNRGSEQGYTF; CDR3nt: TGTGCCAGCAATCGAGGGAGTGAACAGGGCTACACCTTC
v_gene: TRBV9; len: 14; abundance: NA; d_gene: TRBD1; j_gene: TRBJ1-2; CDR3aa: CASSLGQGNYGYTF; CDR3nt: TGTGCCAGCAGCTTAGGACAGGGTAACTATGGCTACACCTTC
v_gene: TRBV11-3; len: 16; abundance: few; d_gene: TRBD1; j_gene: TRBJ2-5; CDR3aa: CASSTGQGRDQETQYF; CDR3nt: TGTGCCAGCAGCACCGGACAGGGACGGGACCAAGAGACCCAGTACTTC
v_gene: TRBV2; len: 18; abundance: NA; d_gene: TRBD2; j_gene: TRBJ2-2; CDR3aa: CARREAGGRGGRGGELFF; CDR3nt: TGTGCCCGCCGGGAAGCCGGGGGGCGGGGGGGCCGTGGCGGGGAGCTGTTTTTT
v_gene: TRBV5-1; len: 17; abundance: few; d_gene: TRBD2; j_gene: TRBJ2-3; CDR3aa: CASSSDLTSGVTDTQYF; CDR3nt: TGCGCCAGCAGCTCCGACTTAACTAGCGGGGTAACAGATACGCAGTATTTT